This T cell receptor beta chain was found in a study of T cells expressing NK-cell markers. Study-wide background: Repertoires of TCR beta were obtained from T cells sorted as CD3+CD56+NKG2C+, CD3+CD56+NKG2C- and CD3+CD56-NKG2C+.

This CDR3 region has 14 residues. Germline V gene lookup returns CDR1 LGHDT and CDR2 YNNKEL (reference sequence). TCRdb re-called the 5' RACE reads, yielding one record per CDR3 amino acid sequence without DNA. This sample lists some 500,000 distinct CDR3 sequences; its ten largest clones have 1.4%. The chain employs TRBV3-1 and TRBJ2-1. Sequenced material: blood T cells: a sorted CD56 or NKG2C T cell subset, CD4+ or CD8+ T cells, or bulk PBMC T cells (not recorded which). The source is a woman in her forties or fifties in good health. This chain's CDR3 is CASTSSDSYNEQFF.